The present T cell receptor (beta chain) was sequenced within a study of graft-versus-host responses after intestinal transplantation. The overall study: The recipients all started with anti-thymocyte globulin induction and then took tacrolimus and steroids for roughly 3 years. Study-wide findings and caveats: Investigators detected GvH clones in recipient marrow, with some emerging earlier in ileum or blood.

About this clone itself: Its target is unknown.

Data came from immunoSEQ multiplex PCR; TCRdb stores just in-frame clones and leaves some out. The sample consists of nearly 100,000 clones, around 90% of them appearing once. The CDR3 length is 13 residues. Germline CDR1 is MNHEY and CDR2 is SMNVEV (reference sequence). V gave up 10 bases and J gave up 0 bases; unmatched junction bases: 5. The receptor was derived from a human patient who received an intestinal transplant, so some T cells may come from the graft donor. The sample here was PBMCs, taken about 440 days after intestinal transplant. The J gene is TRBJ2-7, the V gene TRBV27; 8 nucleotides agree with TRBD1. For the CDR3, the DNA is TGTGCCACCGGACAGGGCTTCTCCTACGAGCAGTACTTC. Protein sequence: CATGQGFSYEQYF.